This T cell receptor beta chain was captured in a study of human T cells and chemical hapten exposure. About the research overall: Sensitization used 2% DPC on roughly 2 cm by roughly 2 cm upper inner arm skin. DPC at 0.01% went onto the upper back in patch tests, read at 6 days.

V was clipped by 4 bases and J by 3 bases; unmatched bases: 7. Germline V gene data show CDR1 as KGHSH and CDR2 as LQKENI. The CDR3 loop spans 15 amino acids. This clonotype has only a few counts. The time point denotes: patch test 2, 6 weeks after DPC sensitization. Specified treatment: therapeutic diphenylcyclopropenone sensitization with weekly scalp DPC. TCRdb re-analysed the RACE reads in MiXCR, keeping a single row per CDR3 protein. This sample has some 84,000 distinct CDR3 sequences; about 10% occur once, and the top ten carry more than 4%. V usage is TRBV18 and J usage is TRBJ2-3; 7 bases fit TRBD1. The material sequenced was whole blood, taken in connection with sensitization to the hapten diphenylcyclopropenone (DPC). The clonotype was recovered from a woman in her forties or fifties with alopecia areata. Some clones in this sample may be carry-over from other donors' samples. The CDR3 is CASSQPGQTTDTQYF. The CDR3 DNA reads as TGTGCCAGCTCACAACCGGGACAGACTACAGATACGCAGTATTTT.